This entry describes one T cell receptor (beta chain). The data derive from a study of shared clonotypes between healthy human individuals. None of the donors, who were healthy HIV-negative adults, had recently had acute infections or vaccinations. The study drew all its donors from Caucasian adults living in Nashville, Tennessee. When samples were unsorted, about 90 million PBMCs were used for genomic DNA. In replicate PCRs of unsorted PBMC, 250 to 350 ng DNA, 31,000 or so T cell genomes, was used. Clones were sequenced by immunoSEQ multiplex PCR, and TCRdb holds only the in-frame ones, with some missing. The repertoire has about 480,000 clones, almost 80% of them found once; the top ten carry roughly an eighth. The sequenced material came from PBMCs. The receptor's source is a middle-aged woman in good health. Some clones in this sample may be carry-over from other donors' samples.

The CDR3 bases are TGCGCCAGCAGCTTAGGAAACCCCTACAATGAGCAGTTCTTC. This gives the protein CASSLGNPYNEQFF. The chain has TRBV5-1 and TRBJ2-1; D not certain. Germline V CDR1 and CDR2: SGHRS, YFSETQ. The CDR3 consists of 14 residues. V gave up 2 bases and J gave up 2 bases, with 8 bases separating them.